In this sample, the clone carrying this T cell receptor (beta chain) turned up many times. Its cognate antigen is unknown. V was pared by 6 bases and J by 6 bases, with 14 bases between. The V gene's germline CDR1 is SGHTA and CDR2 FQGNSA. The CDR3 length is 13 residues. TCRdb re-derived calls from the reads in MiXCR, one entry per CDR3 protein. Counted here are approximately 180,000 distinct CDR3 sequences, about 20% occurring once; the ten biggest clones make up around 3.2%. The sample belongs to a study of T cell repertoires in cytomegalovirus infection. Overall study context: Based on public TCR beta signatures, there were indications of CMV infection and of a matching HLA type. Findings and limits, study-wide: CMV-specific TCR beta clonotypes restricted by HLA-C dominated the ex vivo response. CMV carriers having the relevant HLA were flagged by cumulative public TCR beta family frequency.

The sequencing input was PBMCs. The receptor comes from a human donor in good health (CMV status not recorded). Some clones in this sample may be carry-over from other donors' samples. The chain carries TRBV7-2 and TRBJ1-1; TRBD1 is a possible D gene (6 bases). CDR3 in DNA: TGTGCCAGCAGACCACCCAGGGGCTCTGAAGCTTTCTTT. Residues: CASRPPRGSEAFF.